This T cell receptor (beta chain) was sequenced for a study of T-cell memory formation after mild COVID-19. Regarding the study as a whole: CD8+ contracting clones occupied EMRA, while CD4+ ones occupied mainly CM and EM. Later expanders leaned toward CD4+, whereas clones contracting from day 15 to 85 were balanced CD4/CD8.

This clonotype was seen at least ten times. The antigen remains undetermined. Each CDR3 protein is one row after TCRdb ran MiXCR on the 5' RACE reads. This repertoire shows 350,000 or so distinct CDR3 sequences, 10% to 15% found once; its top ten account for about a fifth. This CDR3 contains 15 residues. The V end was cut by 4 bases, the J end by 1 base, with 12 bases between. CDR1 is SGHRS and CDR2 is YFSETQ in the germline V gene. The TCR sequence derives from a man between 18 and 35 years old who had mild COVID-19 (a few samples of this study predate the infection). Cell type and time point are not known. The chain uses TRBV5-1 and TRBJ1-3; TRBD1 is a possible D gene (6 bases). Specimen: PBMCs or a T cell subset sorted from them (not recorded which). The CDR3 nucleotides are TGCGCCAGCAGCACCTACACAGGGTCTGGAAACACCATATATTTT. Protein sequence: CASSTYTGSGNTIYF.